This T cell receptor beta chain emerged from a study of patients and donors after allogeneic stem cell transplantation. TCRdb used MiXCR to reprocess the RT-PCR reads, holding one entry per CDR3 protein. Of roughly 140,000 distinct CDR3 sequences listed, about a third were seen once; the top ten hold 50%. The CDR3 runs 16 residues. V was trimmed by 3 bases and J by 0 bases, leaving 12 bases between them. This TCR came from a human donor who was either an allogeneic HSCT recipient or a stem cell or donor lymphocyte infusion donor (not recorded which). It is not recorded whose cells these are; they may come from a transplant donor. The sample consisted of blood, either unsorted or a sorted T cell fraction (not recorded which). The chain has TRBV12-3 or TRBV12-4 and TRBJ2-1; D is perhaps TRBD2 (6 bases). The CDR3 DNA reads TGTGCCAGCAGTTTTTCGGCGGGGACCTCCTACAATGAGCAGTTCTTC. Encoded protein: CASSFSAGTSYNEQFF.